This is a list of T cell receptor beta chains from one sample in a study of T cells in Graves' hyperthyroidism and ophthalmopathy. TCRdb reprocessed the multiplex PCR reads with MiXCR, giving one entry per CDR3 protein. The table records a few hundred thousand distinct CDR3 sequences, roughly 13% of them present only once. The sample comprised blood. Source of these receptors: a middle-aged woman with Graves' ophthalmopathy. Each CDR3 is given with its conserved first and last residue. The order of the fields is V gene, D gene, J gene, clone size, CDR3 DNA, CDR3 protein. A D gene is named only where the DNA matches it firmly. A row's size may be missing; if present it is once, few, many or a size class.

V: TRBV19
D: NA
J: TRBJ2-5
size: many
DNA: TGTGCCAGTAGTATCGCTGCCTCGCGGTTACAAGAGACCCAGTACTTC
CDR3: CASSIAASRLQETQYF

V: TRBV11-3
D: NA
J: TRBJ1-1
size: few
DNA: TGTGCCAGCAGCTCCGACTCCCGGGACGGACTCTTCTGCGCGATCGAAGCTTTCTTT
CDR3: CASSSDSRDGLFCAIEAFF

V: TRBV28
D: NA
J: TRBJ1-5
size: many
DNA: TGTGCCAGCAGTTTGGAGCGGTACAATCAGCCCCAGCATTTT
CDR3: CASSLERYNQPQHF

V: TRBV11-2
D: NA
J: TRBJ2-3
size: many
DNA: TGTGCCAGCACTCCCGACCGGGATACGCAGTATTTT
CDR3: CASTPDRDTQYF

V: TRBV5-1
D: NA
J: TRBJ2-3
size: few
DNA: TGCGCCAGCAGCTTGGGACAGCGCACAGATACGCAGTATTTT
CDR3: CASSLGQRTDTQYF

V: TRBV2
D: TRBD1
J: TRBJ2-7
size: many
DNA: TGTGCCAGCGCGACAGGGGATAAGCAGTACTTC
CDR3: CASATGDKQYF

V: TRBV14
D: NA
J: TRBJ2-1
size: many
DNA: TGTGCCAGCAGCCAATGGTTAGCGATCTCCTACAATGAGCAGTTCTTC
CDR3: CASSQWLAISYNEQFF

V: TRBV3-1
D: TRBD2
J: TRBJ2-1
size: NA
DNA: TGTGCCAGCACTACTCTGGGACTAGACAATGAGCAGTTCTTC
CDR3: CASTTLGLDNEQFF

V: TRBV6-6
D: NA
J: TRBJ1-4
size: many
DNA: TGTGCCAGCAGTTACTCTAACTACAACAAACTGTTTTTT
CDR3: CASSYSNYNKLFF

V: TRBV7-2
D: NA
J: TRBJ2-2
size: many
DNA: TGTGCCAGCATCCTACAGGGAACCGCGAACACCGGGGAGCTGTTTTTT
CDR3: CASILQGTANTGELFF

V: TRBV19
D: NA
J: TRBJ1-2
size: NA
DNA: TGTGCCACCCAGGCTTACAGGACCTCTAACTATGGCTACACCTTC
CDR3: CATQAYRTSNYGYTF

V: TRBV11-2
D: NA
J: TRBJ2-7
size: many
DNA: TGTGCCAGCAGCTTATATGACAGCCCCTACGAGCAGTACTTC
CDR3: CASSLYDSPYEQYF

V: TRBV28
D: NA
J: TRBJ2-3
size: many
DNA: TGTGCCAGCAGTCACTCGAGGCGGGCCGGCACAGATACGCAGTATTTT
CDR3: CASSHSRRAGTDTQYF

V: TRBV20-1
D: NA
J: TRBJ1-6
size: few
DNA: TGCAGTGCTTACAGGGACGGGAGCTCCTATAATTCACCCCTCCACTTT
CDR3: CSAYRDGSSYNSPLHF

V: TRBV28
D: NA
J: TRBJ2-7
size: many
DNA: TGTGCCAGCAGTCTTGGTGTCTTGGAGCAGTACTTC
CDR3: CASSLGVLEQYF

V: TRBV7-8
D: NA
J: TRBJ1-6
size: few
DNA: TGTGCCAGCAGCTTAGCGCAAGCTAGCTCCTATAATTCACCCCTCCACTTT
CDR3: CASSLAQASSYNSPLHF

V: TRBV6-1
D: NA
J: TRBJ2-6
size: NA
DNA: TGTGCCAGCAGCCCTACTAGCTGGGCCAACGTCCTGACTTTC
CDR3: CASSPTSWANVLTF